These T cell receptor beta chains were read from a single sample in a study of cytomegalovirus exposure and HLA in healthy donors. Profiled with immunoSEQ multiplex PCR; TCRdb holds only in-frame clones, not every one. This table has roughly 100,000 clones, roughly 13% appearing once. The sample was PBMCs. The receptors here all came from a man aged 40-55 years in good health and CMV-seropositive. The CDR3 runs from the conserved cysteine through the conserved F or W. A D gene is named only where the DNA matches it firmly. Not all rows give a size; the values are once, few, many and, for expanded clones, a class.

j_call | d_call | clone_size | v_call | cdr3_aa | cdr3_nt
TRBJ1-2 | . | . | TRBV7-9 | CASSPGANYGYTF | TGTGCCAGCAGCCCCGGAGCGAACTATGGCTACACCTTC
TRBJ2-6 | . | . | TRBV5-1 | CASSSDGSSGANVLTF | TGCGCCAGCAGCTCGGACGGGAGCTCTGGGGCCAACGTCCTGACTTTC
TRBJ2-5 | . | many | TRBV15 | CATSTRDSEETQYF | TGTGCCACCAGCACCCGGGACTCTGAAGAGACCCAGTACTTC
TRBJ2-7 | . | . | TRBV19 | CASSEIGTRRLKQYF | TGTGCCAGTAGTGAGATCGGGACACGGCGTCTTAAGCAGTACTTC
TRBJ2-5 | . | . | TRBV10-3 | CAISVDRSPIETQYF | TGTGCCATCAGTGTTGACAGGAGCCCTATAGAGACCCAGTACTTC
TRBJ1-6 | . | few | TRBV7-9 | CASSPGGSSSYNSPLHF | TGTGCCAGCAGCCCCGGCGGCTCGAGCTCCTATAATTCACCCCTCCACTTT
TRBJ2-5 | TRBD2 | . | TRBV18 | CASSQTSGRAAETQYF | TGTGCCAGCTCACAGACTAGCGGGAGGGCCGCGGAGACCCAGTACTTC
TRBJ2-5 | TRBD1 | . | TRBV9 | CASSGLTGGETQYF | TGTGCCAGCAGCGGACTGACAGGGGGAGAGACCCAGTACTTC
TRBJ2-1 | TRBD2 | . | TRBV30 | CAWTGTSGRARQFF | TGTGCCTGGACAGGGACTAGCGGGAGGGCCAGGCAGTTCTTC
TRBJ2-2 | . | . | TRBV19 | CASRVSRRGNTGELFF | TGTGCCAGTAGAGTCTCGCGGAGGGGGAACACCGGGGAGCTGTTTTTT
TRBJ1-1 | . | . | TRBV6-6 | CASSPQAGQLNTEAFF | TGTGCCAGCAGCCCACAGGCAGGGCAACTGAACACTGAAGCTTTCTTT
TRBJ1-5 | . | . | TRBV6-6 | CASSSQGPNQPQHF | TGTGCCAGCAGTTCCCAGGGCCCGAACCAGCCCCAGCATTTT
TRBJ2-1 | . | . | TRBV7-3 | CASSLLASYNEQFF | TGTGCCAGCAGCTTACTAGCGTCCTACAATGAGCAGTTCTTC
TRBJ2-4 | TRBD2 | few | TRBV7-3 | CASSSLAGGRDIQYF | TGTGCCAGCAGCTCGTTAGCGGGAGGGCGCGACATTCAGTACTTC
TRBJ1-1 | . | few | TRBV2 | CASIRLRETEAFF | TGTGCCAGCATACGACTACGGGAAACTGAAGCTTTCTTT